The 29 T cell receptor beta chains given below trace back to one sample, sequenced in a study of blood T cells in healthy people across ages (dated by TCRdb to about 2015). Library preparation used 5' RACE. Sequencing took place on an Illumina HiSeq 2500. A second 7 to 11 cycle PCR used a sample-barcoded 5' primer and a J-beta primer mix. TCRdb's own reprocessing of the public reads used fastp at Q25 and MiXCR and kept productive beta chains. Here each entry gathers all rows of one CDR3 protein and keeps the most common genes and DNA. For this sample the table gives roughly 900,000 distinct CDR3 sequences, of which about 48% were detected only once. The top ten hold around 15% of the sample. Sequenced input: blood. These receptors came from a young man in good health.

V is TRBV9 and J is TRBJ2-1; 13 bases are a match to TRBD2. CDR1 is SGDLS and CDR2 is YYNGEE in the germline V gene. The CDR3 is made up of 14 amino acids. V shed 7 bases and J 8 bases; nucleotides not matched to a gene: 6. CDR3: CASGGLAGPHEQFF. The CDR3 coding sequence is TGTGCCAGCGGGGGACTAGCGGGGCCCCATGAGCAGTTCTTC.

The chain carries TRBV9 and TRBJ2-5; 7 nucleotides line up with TRBD2. CDR1 and CDR2 (germline): SGDLS, YYNGEE. The CDR3 totals 15 residues. The V and J ends lost 2 bases and 1 base, in that order; junction bases with no gene match: 5. The CDR3 region is CASSVGGGTQETQYF. The CDR3 nucleotides are TGTGCCAGCAGCGTGGGCGGGGGTACCCAAGAGACCCAGTACTTC.

This clonotype was detected many times. The V call is TRBV27, the J call TRBJ2-7; D not certain. V gave up 6 bases and J gave up 1 base, with 7 bases separating them. Per the germline V gene, CDR1 is MNHEY and CDR2 is SMNVEV (reference sequence). The CDR3 is 12 amino acids. CDR3 in amino acids: CASSVGSYEQYF. CDR3 sequence (DNA): TGTGCCAGCAGCGTGGGGTCCTACGAGCAGTACTTC.

This clonotype occurred a few times. The gene calls are TRBV4-1 and TRBJ2-3; tentatively, D is TRBD2 (6 bases). Germline V lookup: CDR1 MGHRA, CDR2 YSYEKL. Deletions cut 3 bases from V and 0 bases from J, with 13 bases between. This CDR3 comprises 16 residues. CDR3 region: CASSHPAGSSTDTQYF. The CDR3 DNA follows: TGCGCCAGCAGCCACCCAGCGGGCTCTAGCACAGATACGCAGTATTTT.

This clonotype came up once. The junction departs from germline at one end; a sequencing error may be responsible. The rearrangement joins TRBV14 to TRBJ2-7; D perhaps matches TRBD1 (6 bases). The germline V gene encodes CDR1 SGHDN and CDR2 FVKESK. The CDR3 runs to 15 residues. CDR3 bases: TGTGCCGGCAGCCTGGTCAGGGGAAGCTCCTACGAGCAGTACTTC. This codes for CAGSLVRGSSYEQYF.

DNA of the CDR3: TGTGCCAGCAGCGAGACACGGTTGGAAGGCTACACCTTC. Translation gives CASSETRLEGYTF. J is TRBJ1-2 and V is TRBV7-2; D is unclear. Trimming cost V 5 bases and J 8 bases, with 15 bases left between them. The CDR3 length is 13 residues. The germline gives CDR1 SGHTA, CDR2 FQGNSA.

In this sample, this clonotype turned up a few times. The V call is TRBV4-3, the J call TRBJ2-1; either TRBD1 or TRBD2 may fit D (5 bases each). Germline assignment: CDR1 LGHNA and CDR2 YSLEER. The CDR3 spans 19 residues. With 0 bases removed from V and 5 bases from J, the gap between germline ends came to 23 bases. The DNA for the CDR3 is TGCGCCAGCAGCCAAGATCCCCTCTCGTACGGGACGGCACACAATGAGCAGTTCTTC. This codes for CASSQDPLSYGTAHNEQFF.

This sequence joins TRBV3-1 and TRBJ1-4, with no clear D. Trimming took off 5 bases at V and 5 bases at J, with 9 bases between the two ends. In germline, CDR1 is LGHDT, CDR2 YNNKEL (reference sequence). This CDR3 region has 13 residues. CDR3 nucleotide sequence: TGTGCCAGCAGCACTTCGCCAAATGAAAAACTGTTTTTT. This sequence encodes CASSTSPNEKLFF.

This clonotype came up a few times. V and J are TRBV6-1 and TRBJ2-3, with 12 bases that match TRBD2. The germline V gene encodes CDR1 MNHNS and CDR2 SASEGT. Trimming removed 6 bases from V and 0 bases from J; junction bases left unmatched: 7. This CDR3 has 17 amino acids. CDR3 DNA sequence: TGTGCCAGCAGACTACTAGCGGGGGGCCTTAGCACAGATACGCAGTATTTT. Its translation: CASRLLAGGLSTDTQYF.

V and J are TRBV20-1 and TRBJ2-3; unclear D gene. Per the germline V gene, CDR1 is DFQATT and CDR2 is SNEGSKA (reference sequence). V gave up 5 bases and J gave up 1 base, with 10 bases separating them. The CDR3 is 13 residues long. The CDR3 coding sequence is TGCAGTGCTCCTAGAGTTCGCACAGATACGCAGTATTTT. Translating it yields CSAPRVRTDTQYF.

This clonotype came up a few times. The chain employs TRBV20-1 and TRBJ1-4; D possibly corresponds to TRBD1 (5 bases). Germline CDR1 is DFQATT and CDR2 is SNEGSKA (reference sequence). This CDR3 has 15 residues. Trimming stripped 6 bases from V and 0 bases from J, with 14 bases between. CDR3 protein: CSAAREGATNEKLFF. The CDR3 coding sequence is TGCAGTGCCGCCAGGGAGGGAGCAACTAATGAAAAACTGTTTTTT.

J is TRBJ1-1 and V is TRBV6-2 or TRBV6-3; no clear D gene. CDR1 MNHEY and CDR2 SVGEGT come from the germline V gene. Deletions cut 2 bases from V and 0 bases from J, with 4 bases between. The CDR3 has 13 amino acids. The CDR3 DNA reads as TGTGCCAGCAGTTACCCTCTGAACACTGAAGCTTTCTTT. It specifies CASSYPLNTEAFF.

This clonotype was picked up a small number of times. The chain has TRBV10-3 and TRBJ1-1; D perhaps matches TRBD1 (5 bases). V lost 10 bases, J lost 4 bases, and 13 bases lay in between. CDR1 ENHRY and CDR2 SYGVKD come from the germline V gene. The CDR3 sequence is 12 residues long. In nucleotides, the CDR3 is TGTGCCAGCGGGGCCCCGTCCACTGAAGCTTTCTTT. Translated: CASGAPSTEAFF.

This clonotype was seen a handful of times. This chain uses TRBV6-5 with TRBJ2-1, with D maybe TRBD1 (6 bases). V dropped 5 bases and J dropped 1 base, with 12 bases sitting between them. The CDR3 length is 15 residues. The germline V gene encodes CDR1 MNHEY and CDR2 SVGAGI. The CDR3 nucleotides read TGTGCCAGCAGTCTTTTAACAGGGTCCTACAATGAGCAGTTCTTC. As protein: CASSLLTGSYNEQFF.

The V call is TRBV19, the J call TRBJ2-1; D is perhaps TRBD1 or TRBD2 (5 bases each). The length of the CDR3 is 13 residues. CDR1 LNHDA and CDR2 SQIVND come from the germline V gene (reference sequence). Trimming pared 3 bases from V and 2 bases from J, leaving 5 bases between. CDR3 nucleotide sequence: TGTGCCAGTAGTATGGGGGCCTACAATGAGCAGTTCTTC. This translates into CASSMGAYNEQFF.

V gene TRBV4-3 combines with J gene TRBJ2-1; possibly TRBD2 for D (5 bases). Looked up from germline, CDR1 is LGHNA and CDR2 is YSLEER. The CDR3 is 16 residues long. V lost 0 bases, J lost 3 bases, and 12 bases lay in between. The chain's CDR3 is CASSQDTQRSYNEQFF. The CDR3 nucleotides read TGCGCCAGCAGCCAAGATACCCAGCGGAGCTACAATGAGCAGTTCTTC.

The table lists this clonotype with a few counts. V usage is TRBV6-6 and J usage is TRBJ2-6, with 9 bases lining up with TRBD1. Unmatched junction bases numbered 2, after V lost 2 bases and J lost 0 bases. Germline loops: CDR1 MNHNY, CDR2 SVGAGI (reference sequence). CDR3 length: 17 amino acids. CDR3 in DNA: TGTGCCAGCAGTTACGGGACAGGGCCCTCTGGGGCCAACGTCCTGACTTTC. This translates into CASSYGTGPSGANVLTF.

The gene calls are TRBV10-3 and TRBJ2-7; 10 positions match TRBD1. This CDR3 spans 14 amino acids. V lost 8 bases and J lost 5; bases outside the gene matches: 9. The germline V gene encodes CDR1 ENHRY and CDR2 SYGVKD. DNA for the CDR3: TGTGCCATCCTAGGGGACAGGGGAGGCGACGAGCAGTACTTC. This gives the protein CAILGDRGGDEQYF.

The V gene is TRBV4-2, the J gene TRBJ2-7, with D hard to call. CDR3 size: 15 residues. In germline, CDR1 is LGHNA, CDR2 YNFKEQ. The ends were cut back, 4 bases at V and 6 bases at J, with 19 bases in the middle. The DNA of the CDR3 is TGTGCCAGCAGCCCCTCCCTAGGTTCTGTTGCCGAGCAGTACTTC. Its protein product is CASSPSLGSVAEQYF.

In DNA form, the CDR3 reads TGTGCCAGCAGTGAATTTTTGTCTGGAGCAGGTCGACGCTCCTACGAGCAGTACTTC. Encoded protein: CASSEFLSGAGRRSYEQYF. The rearrangement links TRBV2 to TRBJ2-7; no firm D call. The CDR3 loop spans 19 amino acids. V lost 2 bases and J lost 0, with 23 bases in between. The V gene's germline CDR1 is SNHLY and CDR2 FYNNEI.

This chain links TRBV4-3 with TRBJ2-7; D possibly corresponds to TRBD1 (6 bases). Trimming pared 4 bases from V and 2 bases from J, leaving 15 bases between. Germline CDR1 reads LGHNA; CDR2 reads YSLEER. CDR3 length: 15 residues. The CDR3 nucleotides read TGCGCCAGCAGCCCCCGGGACAAAGGACCCTACGAGCAGTACTTC. Its translation: CASSPRDKGPYEQYF.

This chain links TRBV7-9 with TRBJ2-7, with D possibly being TRBD2 (6 bases). V shed 8 bases and J shed 5 bases, with 10 bases lying between them. The CDR3 is 11 amino acids. CDR1 SEHNR and CDR2 FQNEAQ come from the germline V gene (reference sequence). CDR3 region: CASQGLNEQYF. The DNA for the CDR3 is TGTGCCAGCCAGGGACTCAACGAGCAGTACTTC. The full variable domain, with the rest looked up from reference TRBV7-9 and TRBJ2-7, is DTGVSQNPRHKITKRGQNVTFRCDPISEHNRLYWYRQTLGQGPEFLTYFQNEAQLEKSRLLSDRFSAERPKGSFSTLEIQRTEQGDSAMYLCASQGLNEQYFGPGTRLTVT.

There are a few counts of this clonotype. The chain is built from TRBV7-2 and TRBJ2-5; 8 nucleotides agree with TRBD2. The CDR3 length is 15 residues. Unmatched junction bases numbered 11, after V lost 5 bases and J lost 6 bases. Looked up from germline, CDR1 is SGHTA and CDR2 is FQGNSA. CDR3 nucleotide sequence: TGTGCCAGCAGCCGGGGGGGCCCTTTAAAAAAGACCCAGTACTTC. Protein sequence: CASSRGGPLKKTQYF.

The chain couples TRBV20-1 to TRBJ1-5, with D tentatively TRBD1 (5 bases). Germline CDR1 reads DFQATT; CDR2 reads SNEGSKA (reference sequence). The CDR3 extends over 15 amino acids. With 3 bases removed from V and 4 bases from J, the gap between germline ends came to 16 bases. The CDR3 DNA sequence: TGCAGTGCTAGCCCCGCAGGGAGGGGAAATCAGCCCCAGCATTTT. Encoded protein: CSASPAGRGNQPQHF.

This clonotype showed up just a few times. The V and J genes are TRBV14 and TRBJ1-1; D is ambiguous. Germline assignment: CDR1 SGHDN and CDR2 FVKESK. This CDR3 region has 15 residues. V lost 4 bases and J lost 4, with 16 bases in between. CDR3 residues: CASSRLASSFTEAFF. Written as DNA, the CDR3 is TGTGCCAGCAGCCGTCTTGCTTCGTCTTTCACTGAAGCTTTCTTT.

The chain links TRBV6-5 to TRBJ2-2; D is possibly TRBD2 (6 bases). V lost 2 bases and J 1 base, leaving 8 bases between the germline ends. The germline gives CDR1 MNHEY, CDR2 SVGAGI. The CDR3 is made up of 15 amino acids. CDR3 sequence reads: CASSYGAGNTGELFF. CDR3 DNA sequence: TGTGCCAGCAGTTACGGAGCGGGGAACACCGGGGAGCTGTTTTTT.

V and J are TRBV5-1 and TRBJ2-4; TRBD2 matches at 8 bases. The germline gives CDR1 SGHRS, CDR2 YFSETQ. Unmatched junction bases numbered 9, after V lost 0 bases and J lost 7 bases. This CDR3 spans 16 amino acids. CDR3 residues: CASSLVGSGDWNIQYF. DNA of the CDR3: TGCGCCAGCAGCTTGGTCGGTAGCGGGGATTGGAACATTCAGTACTTC.

The V gene is TRBV6-6, the J gene TRBJ1-2, with D unclear. The CDR3 contains 13 residues. Per the germline V gene, CDR1 is MNHNY and CDR2 is SVGAGI (reference sequence). V dropped 6 bases and J dropped 6 bases, with 14 bases sitting between them. The CDR3 DNA reads TGTGCCAGCAGCTCCCTCCCTCCCGATGGCTACACCTTC. Protein product: CASSSLPPDGYTF.

This chain links TRBV30 with TRBJ1-2; D is possibly TRBD1 (5 bases). The V end was cut by 0 bases, the J end by 3 bases, with 11 bases between. The V gene's germline CDR1 is GTSNPN and CDR2 SVGIG (reference sequence). The CDR3 runs to 14 residues. The CDR3 reads CAWSVGLGDYGYTF. Here the CDR3 DNA reads TGTGCCTGGAGTGTGGGGTTGGGGGACTATGGCTACACCTTC.